This T cell receptor (beta chain) was recorded in a study of shared clonotypes between healthy human individuals. Study summary: The study used three CD4 naive, three CD4 memory, two CD8 naive and one CD8 memory plate per donor.

The V end was cut by 3 bases, the J end by 6 bases, with 15 bases between. The CDR3 sequence is 15 residues long. Per the germline V gene, CDR1 is SNHLY and CDR2 is FYNNEI. Study results and limitations: Naive subsets tended to show greater estimated richness than memory subsets.

As for this clone: The antigen remains unidentified.

The assay was immunoSEQ multiplex PCR, and TCRdb's table has in-frame clones only and misses some. The sample includes under 550,000 clones, about 96% of them seen just once. The sequence came from a woman in her twenties or thirties in good health. This chain connects TRBV2 to TRBJ2-1, with a tentative D call TRBD2 (5 bases). Material: naive CD4+ T cells sorted from blood. This sample's subset: CD45RA+ positively selected. Written as DNA, the CDR3 is TGTGCCAGCAGTGAGAGCGCTGGGAGTTTCAATGAGCAGTTCTTC. It specifies CASSESAGSFNEQFF.